This passage covers 27 T cell receptor beta chains from one sample sequenced in a study of blood T cell repertoires in COVID-19. Assay used: immunoSEQ multiplex PCR; TCRdb lists only in-frame clones, some missing. The sample consists of over 130,000 clones, around 83% of them appearing once. Sequencing used peripheral blood. These receptors all stem from a man aged 25-40 years with COVID-19, enrolled during active disease.

This clone has just one count. The chain links TRBV7-2 to TRBJ2-6, with 9 nucleotides matching TRBD1. Trimming at V came to 5 bases and at J to 3 bases, leaving 5 bases not matched to a gene. Looked up from germline, CDR1 is SGHTA and CDR2 is FQGNSA. This CDR3 contains 16 residues. CDR3 nucleotide sequence: TGTGCCAGCAGCCGGGACAGGGACAGTGGGGCCAACGTCCTGACTTTC. Its translation: CASSRDRDSGANVLTF.

V usage is TRBV7-8 and J usage is TRBJ2-1; 12 nucleotides line up with TRBD2. This CDR3 comprises 20 residues. Germline-derived CDR1 and CDR2 are SGHVS and FQNEAQ. The V gene end was trimmed by 2 bases and the J gene end by 0 bases; junction bases not matched to a gene: 11. CDR3 nucleotide sequence: TGTGCCAGCAGCTTACCGACGGGACTAGCGGGTTATAGCTCCTACAATGAGCAGTTCTTC. Translation gives CASSLPTGLAGYSSYNEQFF.

This chain links TRBV23-1 with TRBJ2-5; TRBD1 matches at 10 bases. TRBV23-1 is classed as an ORF, of uncertain function. The CDR3 spans 19 residues. The ends lost 3 bases at V and 5 bases at J; junction bases unmatched: 18. The CDR3 DNA follows: TGCGCCAGCAGTCATTTTACCTATAAGACCGGGACAGGGGAGGAGACCCAGTACTTC. This translates into CASSHFTYKTGTGEETQYF.

The chain is built from TRBV9 and TRBJ2-5; tentatively, D is TRBD1 (6 bases). This CDR3 spans 17 amino acids. The germline CDR1 and CDR2 sequences are SGDLS and YYNGEE. The V end was cut by 3 bases, the J end by 2 bases, with 20 bases between. CDR3 amino acids: CASSESRRTAVQETQYF. The DNA for the CDR3 is TGTGCCAGCAGCGAGTCCAGGAGGACAGCGGTGCAAGAGACCCAGTACTTC. The full variable domain, completed using reference TRBV9 and TRBJ2-5, is DSGVTQTPKHLITATGQRVTLRCSPRSGDLSVYWYQQSLDQGLQFLIQYYNGEERAKGNILERFSAQQFPDLHSELNLSSLELGDSALYFCASSESRRTAVQETQYFGPGTRLLVL.

This chain uses TRBV5-4 with TRBJ1-1, with a tentative D call TRBD1 (5 bases). The CDR3 runs 13 residues. Germline values: CDR1 SGHNT, CDR2 YYREEE (reference sequence). V dropped 1 base and J dropped 1 base, with 5 bases sitting between them. For the CDR3, the DNA is TGTGCCAGCAGCTTGACAGGGAACACTGAAGCTTTCTTT. This translates into CASSLTGNTEAFF.

The rearrangement joins TRBV7-2 to TRBJ2-1; no clear D gene. V lost 0 bases, J lost 5 bases, and 5 bases lay in between. CDR3 size: 13 residues. CDR1 and CDR2 (germline): SGHTA, FQGNSA. The CDR3 bases are TGTGCCAGCAGCTTAGCTGACAACAATGAGCAGTTCTTC. Its translation: CASSLADNNEQFF.

The chain uses TRBV15 and TRBJ1-3, with a possible D match to TRBD1 (6 bases). The CDR3 consists of 18 residues. V was clipped by 0 bases and J by 2 bases, with 17 bases between them. Looked up from germline, CDR1 is LNHNV and CDR2 is YYDKDF (reference sequence). CDR3 sequence: CATSRDTQGSSPGNTIYF. Written as DNA, the CDR3 is TGTGCCACCAGCAGAGATACACAGGGAAGTTCGCCTGGAAACACCATATATTTT.

The chain couples TRBV29-1 to TRBJ2-5, with 12 bases that match TRBD2. The CDR3 runs to 14 residues. Germline V CDR1 and CDR2: SQVTM, ANQGSEA. After removal of 5 bases from V and 6 bases from J, the junction contained 7 bases not matched to a gene. CDR3 nucleotide sequence: TGCAGCGTTACGGCTAGCGGGAGGGAAAAGACCCAGTACTTC. It translates to CSVTASGREKTQYF. Full variable domain (outside the CDR3, taken from reference TRBV29-1 and TRBJ2-5): SAVISQKPSRDICQRGTSLTIQCQVDSQVTMMFWYRQQPGQSLTLIATANQGSEATYESGFVIDKFPISRPNLTFSTLTVSNMSPEDSSIYLCSVTASGREKTQYFGPGTRLLVL.

The sample holds one count of this clone. This chain connects TRBV28 to TRBJ1-2, with 7 bases lining up with TRBD1. CDR3 length: 13 amino acids. CDR1 MDHEN and CDR2 SYDVKM come from the germline V gene. The V gene end was trimmed by 1 base and the J gene end by 8 bases; junction bases not matched to a gene: 4. CDR3 sequence: CASSLYQGEGYTF. As DNA, the CDR3 is TGTGCCAGCAGTTTATACCAGGGGGAAGGCTACACCTTC.

The chain uses TRBV7-3 and TRBJ2-1, with 9 bases identical to TRBD2. Germline CDR1 reads SGHTA; CDR2 reads FQGTGA. V lost 6 bases, J lost 6 bases, and 9 bases stayed unmatched. The CDR3 sequence is 15 residues long. CDR3 protein: CASSPEATSGNEQFF. The DNA of the CDR3 is TGTGCCAGCAGTCCCGAGGCGACTAGCGGCAATGAGCAGTTCTTC. The full variable domain, in which reference TRBV7-3 and TRBJ2-1 provide the parts outside the CDR3, is GAGVSQTPSNKVTEKGKYVELRCDPISGHTALYWYRQSLGQGPEFLIYFQGTGAADDSGLPNDRFFAVRPEGSVSTLKIQRTERGDSAVYLCASSPEATSGNEQFFGPGTRLTVL.

The sample holds one count of this clone. The chain uses TRBV28 and TRBJ2-1; 11 nucleotides align to TRBD2. Germline assignment: CDR1 MDHEN and CDR2 SYDVKM. This CDR3 region has 16 residues. Germline trimming cut 5 bases from V and 7 bases from J; bases unmatched to any gene: 10. The CDR3 nucleotides read TGTGCCAGCAGTCCGACCGGGACTAGCGGCCTAAATGAGCAGTTCTTC. The encoded protein is CASSPTGTSGLNEQFF.

This chain connects TRBV11-2 to TRBJ2-1; D may be TRBD2 (5 bases). V gave up 5 bases and J gave up 0 bases, with 14 bases separating them. Germline V gene data show CDR1 as SGHAT and CDR2 as FQNNGV. This CDR3 has 16 residues. CDR3 DNA: TGTGCCAGCAGCCCCTGGAGGAGTTCCTCCTACAATGAGCAGTTCTTC. Translated: CASSPWRSSSYNEQFF.

This clone appeared once. The chain employs TRBV24-1 and TRBJ2-7, with D perhaps TRBD2 (7 bases). Germline assignment: CDR1 KGHDR and CDR2 SFDVKD. The CDR3 contains 16 residues. Trimming stripped 5 bases from V and 0 bases from J, with 16 bases between. CDR3 residues: CATSGPGEGGSYEQYF. CDR3 in DNA: TGTGCCACCAGTGGACCCGGGGAGGGGGGCTCCTACGAGCAGTACTTC.

The genes are TRBV5-8 and TRBJ1-1; maybe TRBD1 (6 bases). This CDR3 has 16 residues. Between the trimmed V and J ends, which lost 0 bases and 3 bases, there was a span of 15 bases. CDR1 is SGHTS, CDR2 YDEGEE, per germline. CDR3 residues: CASSLVGGPLYTEAFF. In DNA form, the CDR3 reads TGTGCCAGCAGCTTGGTAGGGGGACCCTTGTACACTGAAGCTTTCTTT.

The chain links TRBV5-8 to TRBJ1-2; 8 positions agree with TRBD1. J gave up 6 bases and V 3 bases, and 4 bases lay outside the gene matches. CDR1 is SGHTS and CDR2 is YDEGEE in the germline V gene. This CDR3 has 13 residues. The CDR3 is CASSWTGLNGYTF. The CDR3 coding sequence is TGTGCCAGCAGCTGGACAGGGCTCAATGGCTACACCTTC.

This rearrangement joins TRBV15 to TRBJ1-4, with D perhaps matching TRBD1 (5 bases). V dropped 8 bases and J dropped 3 bases, with 13 bases sitting between them. The CDR3 totals 14 residues. CDR1 LNHNV and CDR2 YYDKDF come from the germline V gene (reference sequence). The CDR3 sequence: CATGWGGANEKLFF. The DNA for the CDR3 is TGTGCCACCGGTTGGGGGGGAGCTAATGAAAAACTGTTTTTT.

The V gene is TRBV19, the J gene TRBJ2-5; 8 bases map to TRBD2. The CDR3 sequence is 15 residues long. The V and J ends lost 7 bases and 1 base, in that order; junction bases with no gene match: 8. Germline V lookup: CDR1 LNHDA, CDR2 SQIVND (reference sequence). The CDR3 reads CASTPGGGAQETQYF. The DNA of the CDR3 is TGTGCCAGTACCCCGGGAGGGGGGGCCCAAGAGACCCAGTACTTC. The full variable domain, completed using reference TRBV19 and TRBJ2-5, is DGGITQSPKYLFRKEGQNVTLSCEQNLNHDAMYWYRQDPGQGLRLIYYSQIVNDFQKGDIAEGYSVSREKKESFPLTVTSAQKNPTAFYLCASTPGGGAQETQYFGPGTRLLVL.

The count of this clone is one. The J gene is TRBJ2-7, the V gene TRBV15; 14 nucleotides match TRBD2. Per germline, CDR1 LNHNV and CDR2 YYDKDF (reference sequence). V trimming: 2 bases; J trimming: 7 bases; junction bases outside the gene matches: 10. This CDR3 has 17 amino acids. The CDR3 DNA reads TGTGCCACCAGCAGACTGGAGGGACTAGCGGGAGCTGGGGAGCAGTACTTC. Translated, it gives CATSRLEGLAGAGEQYF. The complete variable domain, with remaining parts taken from reference TRBV15 and TRBJ2-7, reads DAMVIQNPRYQVTQFGKPVTLSCSQTLNHNVMYWYQQKSSQAPKLLFHYYDKDFNNEADTPDNFQSRRPNTSFCFLDIRSPGLGDTAMYLCATSRLEGLAGAGEQYFGPGTRLTVT.

In its sample, this clone was seen once. V and J are TRBV28 and TRBJ1-4, with 11 positions matching TRBD1. Germline loops: CDR1 MDHEN, CDR2 SYDVKM. This CDR3 spans 15 amino acids. V trimming: 6 bases; J trimming: 7 bases; junction bases outside the gene matches: 7. The CDR3, as DNA: TGTGCCAGCAGAGACAGGGACAGGGGGTCTGAAAAACTGTTTTTT. Translating gives CASRDRDRGSEKLFF.

DNA for the CDR3: TGTGCCAGCAGTCCCTTCGGCGGGAGGAACACAGATACGCAGTATTTT. Translation gives CASSPFGGRNTDTQYF. The chain joins TRBV2 to TRBJ2-3; 8 nucleotides line up with TRBD2. CDR3 length equals 16 residues. In germline, CDR1 is SNHLY, CDR2 FYNNEI. The V segment lost 5 bases and the J segment 2 bases; nucleotides outside the gene matches: 9.

This rearrangement joins TRBV29-1 to TRBJ1-5; 7 nucleotides align to TRBD1. Germline CDR1 reads SQVTM; CDR2 reads ANQGSEA. The V and J ends lost 5 bases and 4 bases, in that order; junction bases with no gene match: 5. This CDR3 is built from 13 residues. CDR3 in DNA: TGCAGCGTTCGACAGGGATGGAATCAGCCCCAGCATTTT. Translation: CSVRQGWNQPQHF.

The chain recombines TRBV11-2 with TRBJ1-4; no reliable D call. CDR1 is SGHAT and CDR2 is FQNNGV in the germline V gene. V lost 5 bases to trimming and J lost 8 bases, with 18 bases between them. The CDR3 loop spans 15 amino acids. The CDR3 DNA sequence: TGTGCCAGCAGCCGCAATTGGGGAGTTGAAGAAAAACTGTTTTTT. Its translation is CASSRNWGVEEKLFF.

The rearrangement uses TRBV2 and TRBJ1-5; no definite D call. This CDR3 spans 14 amino acids. Germline lookup yields CDR1 SNHLY and CDR2 FYNNEI. With 7 bases removed from V and 0 bases from J, the gap between germline ends came to 10 bases. CDR3 loop: CASNDKYSNQPQHF. CDR3 in DNA: TGTGCCAGCAACGACAAGTATAGCAATCAGCCCCAGCATTTT.

CDR3 coding DNA: TGTGCCAGTAGTAGCTCCCCGGGACAGGGGTTACACGAGCAGTACTTC. The encoded protein is CASSSSPGQGLHEQYF. The gene calls are TRBV19 and TRBJ2-7; 10 bases map to TRBD1. After removal of 4 bases from V and 5 bases from J, the junction contained 11 bases not matched to a gene. Germline lookup yields CDR1 LNHDA and CDR2 SQIVND (reference sequence). The CDR3 has 16 residues.

The chain recombines TRBV5-1 with TRBJ1-3; D ambiguous. CDR3 length: 13 residues. Trimming took off 6 bases at V and 9 bases at J, with 16 bases between the two ends. Looked up from germline, CDR1 is SGHRS and CDR2 is YFSETQ. In nucleotides, the CDR3 is TGCGCCAGCAAATACTCCGGAGGGAGCACCATATATTTT. Its protein product is CASKYSGGSTIYF. Supplemented by reference TRBV5-1 and TRBJ1-3, the full variable domain reads KAGVTQTPRYLIKTRGQQVTLSCSPISGHRSVSWYQQTPGQGLQFLFEYFSETQRNKGNFPGRFSGRQFSNSRSEMNVSTLELGDSALYLCASKYSGGSTIYFGEGSWLTVV.

The chain joins TRBV3-1 (or the pseudogene TRBV3-2) to TRBJ1-5; D is undetermined. The germline V and J ends were trimmed by 4 bases and 5 bases, with 9 bases remaining between them. This CDR3 is built from 13 residues. In germline, CDR1 is LGHDT, CDR2 YNNKEL (reference sequence). In DNA form, the CDR3 reads TGTGCCAGCAGCCTAACAGCGGATCAGCCCCAGCATTTT. Translating it yields CASSLTADQPQHF.

The CDR3 DNA reads TGTGCCTGGAGTGCAGACGCCTGGACTAGCGGGAGGACTGAGATGGTATTAGATACGCAGTATTTT. This sequence encodes CAWSADAWTSGRTEMVLDTQYF. The chain combines TRBV30 with TRBJ2-3; 14 bases are shared with TRBD2. The CDR3 covers 22 residues. The V gene's germline CDR1 is GTSNPN and CDR2 SVGIG (reference sequence). The V and J ends lost 1 base and 5 bases, in that order; junction bases with no gene match: 23.